Detailed here is one T cell receptor beta chain. The study sampled blood at baseline, cycle 4 day 1, and cycle 7 day 1. The data were taken from a study of OX40 agonist ivuxolimab in advanced cancers. Study-level background: Of the participants, approximately 36% had some prior anti-PD-1, anti-PD-L1 or anti-CTLA-4 therapy, which was allowed.

The repertoire was sequenced with immunoSEQ multiplex PCR; TCRdb's copy has only in-frame clones and lacks some. The sample has 60,000 to 75,000 clones, 85% to 90% seen once. The V gene end was trimmed by 5 bases and the J gene end by 3 bases; junction bases not matched to a gene: 3. This CDR3 comprises 13 residues. The germline V gene has CDR1 SGHAT and CDR2 FQNNGV. Sequences were derived from CD4+ or CD8+ T cells sorted from blood, sampled in a trial of the OX40 agonist ivuxolimab. The chain is built from TRBV11-2 and TRBJ1-2; TRBD1 matches 7 bases. The source of this sequence is an adult with an advanced solid tumor such as melanoma, head and neck, liver or kidney cancer. The CDR3 DNA reads as TGTGCCAGCAGCCCACAGGGGTACTATGGCTACACCTTC. Its protein product is CASSPQGYYGYTF. Complete variable domain (other parts from reference TRBV11-2 and TRBJ1-2): EAGVAQSPRYKIIEKRQSVAFWCNPISGHATLYWYQQILGQGPKLLIQFQNNGVVDDSQLPKDRFSAERLKGVDSTLKIQPAKLEDSAVYLCASSPQGYYGYTFGSGTRLTVV.